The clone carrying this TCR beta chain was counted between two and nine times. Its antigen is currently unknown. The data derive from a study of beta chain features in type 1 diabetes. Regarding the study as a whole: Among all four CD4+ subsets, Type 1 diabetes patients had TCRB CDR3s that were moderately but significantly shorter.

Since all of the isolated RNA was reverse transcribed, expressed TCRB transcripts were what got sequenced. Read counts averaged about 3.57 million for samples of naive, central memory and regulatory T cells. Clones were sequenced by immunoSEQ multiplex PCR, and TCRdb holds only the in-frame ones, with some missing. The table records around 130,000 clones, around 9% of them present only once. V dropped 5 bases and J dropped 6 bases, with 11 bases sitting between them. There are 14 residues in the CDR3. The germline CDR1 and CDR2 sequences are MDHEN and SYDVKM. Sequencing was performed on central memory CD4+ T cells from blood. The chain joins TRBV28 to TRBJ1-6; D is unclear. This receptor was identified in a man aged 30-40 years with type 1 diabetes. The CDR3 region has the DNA TGTGCCAGCAGTCCTAATTACAGTAATTCACCCCTCCACTTT. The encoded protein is CASSPNYSNSPLHF.